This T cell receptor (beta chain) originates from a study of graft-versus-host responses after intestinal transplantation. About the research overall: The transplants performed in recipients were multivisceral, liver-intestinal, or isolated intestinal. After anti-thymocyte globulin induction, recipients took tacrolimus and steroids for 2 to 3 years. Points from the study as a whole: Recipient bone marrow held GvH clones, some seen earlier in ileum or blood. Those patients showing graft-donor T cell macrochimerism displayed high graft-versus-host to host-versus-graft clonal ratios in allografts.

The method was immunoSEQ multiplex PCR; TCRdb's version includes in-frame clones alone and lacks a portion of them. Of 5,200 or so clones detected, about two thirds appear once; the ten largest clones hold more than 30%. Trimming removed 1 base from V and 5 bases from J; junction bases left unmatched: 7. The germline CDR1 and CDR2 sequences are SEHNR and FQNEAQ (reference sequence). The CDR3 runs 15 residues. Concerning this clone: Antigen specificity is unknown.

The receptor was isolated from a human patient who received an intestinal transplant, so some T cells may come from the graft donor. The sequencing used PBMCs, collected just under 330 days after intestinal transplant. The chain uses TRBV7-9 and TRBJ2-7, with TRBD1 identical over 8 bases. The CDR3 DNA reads TGTGCCAGCAGCTTAGGACAGGGGATTAATCACGAGCAGTACTTC. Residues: CASSLGQGINHEQYF.